The 5 T cell receptor beta chains listed next were all sequenced from one sample in a study of T-cell memory formation after mild COVID-19. Each CDR3 protein is one row after TCRdb ran MiXCR on the 5' RACE reads. The sample has 150,000 to 200,000 distinct CDR3 sequences; roughly 14% are singletons. The sequencing sample was made of PBMCs or a T cell subset sorted from them (not recorded which). The receptors stem from an adult woman who had mild COVID-19 (a few samples of this study predate the infection). Cell type and time point are not known.

As regards this clonotype: An end of the junction differs from the germline gene, which may be a read error. The chain uses TRBV6-6 and TRBJ2-7; 10 bases are shared with TRBD1. The germline CDR1 and CDR2 sequences are MNHNY and SVGAGI (reference sequence). The CDR3 loop spans 15 amino acids. The CDR3 sequence is CSSSYGTGASYEQYF. The CDR3 bases are TGTTCCAGCAGTTACGGGACAGGGGCCTCCTACGAGCAGTACTTC.

This clonotype was observed at least ten times. The rearrangement uses TRBV25-1 and TRBJ2-1, with TRBD2 matching over 7 bases. The CDR3 has 16 amino acids. The V and J ends lost 4 bases and 0 bases, in that order; junction bases with no gene match: 6. Germline V lookup: CDR1 MGHDK, CDR2 SYGVNS. The CDR3 DNA follows: TGTGCCAGCAGTGTCAGCGGGAAAAGCTCCTACAATGAGCAGTTCTTC. As protein: CASSVSGKSSYNEQFF.

The rearrangement links TRBV7-9 to TRBJ2-3; D not resolved. Between the trimmed V and J ends, which lost 6 bases and 5 bases, there was a span of 12 bases. The germline V gene encodes CDR1 SEHNR and CDR2 FQNEAQ (reference sequence). This CDR3 region has 13 residues. The CDR3 sequence is CASSPRLEDTQYF. The CDR3 nucleotides are TGTGCCAGCAGTCCCCGACTGGAAGATACGCAGTATTTT.

The chain has TRBV12-3 or TRBV12-4 and TRBJ2-5; D ambiguous. CDR3 length equals 15 residues. Deletions cut 3 bases from V and 5 bases from J, with 16 bases between. The CDR3 bases are TGTGCCAGCAGTTTTATTGCCCGGCCGGGTGAGACCCAGTACTTC. This gives the protein CASSFIARPGETQYF.

In its sample, this clonotype was seen a few times. For the CDR3, the DNA is TGTGCCAGCAGCTTGGCCGGATCTGCAGTTAACGGGGAGCTGTTTTTT. Its protein is CASSLAGSAVNGELFF. The chain joins TRBV5-6 to TRBJ2-2, with D unresolved. V dropped 0 bases and J dropped 7 bases, with 16 bases sitting between them. The V gene's germline CDR1 is SGHDT and CDR2 YYEEEE. This CDR3 has 16 residues.